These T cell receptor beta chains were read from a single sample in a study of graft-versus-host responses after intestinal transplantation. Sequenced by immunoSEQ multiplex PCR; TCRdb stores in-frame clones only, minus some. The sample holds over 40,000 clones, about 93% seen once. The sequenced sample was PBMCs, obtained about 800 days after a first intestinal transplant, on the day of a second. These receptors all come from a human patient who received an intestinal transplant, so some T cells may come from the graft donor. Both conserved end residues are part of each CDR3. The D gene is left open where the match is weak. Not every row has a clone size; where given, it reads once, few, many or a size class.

cdr3_aa: CASSQERGSTQYF
cdr3_nt: TGTGCCAGCAGCCAAGAGCGGGGCAGTACGCAGTATTTT
v_call: TRBV4-2
d_call: .
j_call: TRBJ2-3
clone_size: .

cdr3_aa: CASSLGGRASETQYF
cdr3_nt: TGTGCCAGCAGCTTGGGCGGGAGGGCCTCAGAGACCCAGTACTTC
v_call: TRBV5-4
d_call: TRBD2
j_call: TRBJ2-5
clone_size: .

cdr3_aa: CASSLMNSNTEAFF
cdr3_nt: TGCGCCAGCAGCTTGATGAATTCGAACACTGAAGCTTTCTTT
v_call: TRBV5-1
d_call: .
j_call: TRBJ1-1
clone_size: once

cdr3_aa: CASGQNEKLFF
cdr3_nt: TGTGCCAGCGGGCAGAACGAAAAACTGTTTTTT
v_call: TRBV7-9
d_call: .
j_call: TRBJ1-4
clone_size: .

cdr3_aa: CASSLVATGELFF
cdr3_nt: TGTGCCAGCAGTTTGGTAGCAACCGGGGAGCTGTTTTTT
v_call: TRBV28
d_call: .
j_call: TRBJ2-2
clone_size: .

cdr3_aa: CSVNQLALRAMGNNEQFF
cdr3_nt: TGCAGCGTCAACCAACTAGCCCTAAGGGCCATGGGGAACAATGAGCAGTTCTTC
v_call: TRBV29-1
d_call: .
j_call: TRBJ2-1
clone_size: .

cdr3_aa: CASSYRRMGESYEQYF
cdr3_nt: TGTGCCAGCAGTTACCGCCGGATGGGGGAGAGCTACGAGCAGTACTTC
v_call: TRBV6-5
d_call: .
j_call: TRBJ2-7
clone_size: once

cdr3_aa: CASSFPPGQGPYEQYF
cdr3_nt: TGTGCCAGCAGTTTCCCCCCGGGACAGGGGCCTTACGAGCAGTACTTC
v_call: TRBV28
d_call: TRBD1
j_call: TRBJ2-7
clone_size: .

cdr3_aa: CASSISGDSYEQYF
cdr3_nt: TGTGCCAGTAGTATAAGTGGGGACTCCTACGAGCAGTACTTC
v_call: TRBV19
d_call: .
j_call: TRBJ2-7
clone_size: once

cdr3_aa: CASSLISGGEVSYEQYF
cdr3_nt: TGTGCCAGCAGCTTAATATCGGGGGGGGAGGTTTCCTACGAGCAGTACTTC
v_call: TRBV7-8
d_call: TRBD2
j_call: TRBJ2-7
clone_size: .

cdr3_aa: CASSISRLVGLSTDTQYF
cdr3_nt: TGTGCCAGTAGTATAAGTCGGCTAGTTGGGTTGAGCACAGATACGCAGTATTTT
v_call: TRBV19
d_call: .
j_call: TRBJ2-3
clone_size: .

cdr3_aa: CSARGLYEQYF
cdr3_nt: TGCAGTGCTAGGGGACTTTACGAGCAGTACTTC
v_call: TRBV20-1
d_call: .
j_call: TRBJ2-7
clone_size: .

cdr3_aa: CASSLPSQGNIQYF
cdr3_nt: TGTGCCAGCAGCTTACCTTCTCAGGGGAACATTCAGTACTTC
v_call: TRBV7-8
d_call: .
j_call: TRBJ2-4
clone_size: .

cdr3_aa: CASSSGRSEQFF
cdr3_nt: TGTGCCAGCAGTAGCGGGAGAAGTGAGCAGTTCTTC
v_call: TRBV28
d_call: TRBD2
j_call: TRBJ2-1
clone_size: .

cdr3_aa: CASSFQGPYNEQFF
cdr3_nt: TGCGCCAGCAGCTTCCAGGGCCCCTACAATGAGCAGTTCTTC
v_call: TRBV5-1
d_call: .
j_call: TRBJ2-1
clone_size: .

cdr3_aa: CASSARRAGGPFDTGELFF
cdr3_nt: TGTGCCAGCAGCGCAAGGAGGGCGGGAGGGCCTTTTGACACCGGGGAGCTGTTTTTT
v_call: TRBV2
d_call: TRBD2
j_call: TRBJ2-2
clone_size: .

cdr3_aa: CASSSNPIGPYF
cdr3_nt: TGTGCCAGCAGCTCAAACCCCATCGGGCCGTACTTC
v_call: TRBV28
d_call: .
j_call: TRBJ2-7
clone_size: .

cdr3_aa: CASSRDRGGYTF
cdr3_nt: TGTGCCAGCAGCCGAGACAGGGGTGGCTACACCTTC
v_call: TRBV7-2
d_call: TRBD1
j_call: TRBJ1-2
clone_size: .

cdr3_aa: CAWSVLQSNQPQHF
cdr3_nt: TGTGCCTGGAGTGTATTACAGAGCAATCAGCCCCAGCATTTT
v_call: TRBV30
d_call: .
j_call: TRBJ1-5
clone_size: .

cdr3_aa: CASSVVGGSEAFF
cdr3_nt: TGTGCCAGCAGCGTAGTGGGGGGATCTGAAGCTTTCTTT
v_call: TRBV9
d_call: .
j_call: TRBJ1-1
clone_size: .

cdr3_aa: CASSQVSSSDSPLHF
cdr3_nt: TGCGCCAGCAGTCAAGTGAGTTCCAGTGATTCACCCCTCCACTTT
v_call: TRBV23-1
d_call: .
j_call: TRBJ1-6
clone_size: .

cdr3_aa: CASSPPSGFVSEQYF
cdr3_nt: TGTGCCAGCTCACCACCGTCAGGGTTCGTCTCCGAGCAGTACTTC
v_call: TRBV18
d_call: .
j_call: TRBJ2-7
clone_size: .

cdr3_aa: CASSPQVETQYF
cdr3_nt: TGTGCCAGCTCACCACAAGTAGAGACCCAGTACTTC
v_call: TRBV18
d_call: .
j_call: TRBJ2-5
clone_size: .

cdr3_aa: CASSIDLSGGDYGYTF
cdr3_nt: TGTGCCAGTAGTATAGATCTATCCGGGGGAGACTATGGCTACACCTTC
v_call: TRBV19
d_call: .
j_call: TRBJ1-2
clone_size: .

cdr3_aa: CASSPALGNTEAFF
cdr3_nt: TGTGCCAGCAGCCCTGCGCTAGGGAACACTGAAGCTTTCTTT
v_call: TRBV5-4
d_call: .
j_call: TRBJ1-1
clone_size: .

cdr3_aa: CASSQDRTTEAFF
cdr3_nt: TGTGCCAGCAGCCAGGACAGAACCACTGAAGCTTTCTTT
v_call: TRBV7-9
d_call: .
j_call: TRBJ1-1
clone_size: .

cdr3_aa: CASSELVAGGTSYEQYF
cdr3_nt: TGCGCCAGCAGTGAGTTGGTAGCGGGAGGTACATCCTACGAGCAGTACTTC
v_call: TRBV10-1
d_call: TRBD2
j_call: TRBJ2-7
clone_size: .

cdr3_aa: CAGGTGISYEQYF
cdr3_nt: TGTGCCGGTGGGACAGGGATCTCCTACGAGCAGTACTTC
v_call: TRBV10-3
d_call: TRBD1
j_call: TRBJ2-7
clone_size: few

cdr3_aa: CASSRVIGTEGNQPQHF
cdr3_nt: TGTGCCAGCAGCAGAGTTATTGGGACCGAGGGGAATCAGCCCCAGCACTTT
v_call: TRBV21-1
d_call: .
j_call: TRBJ1-5
clone_size: .

cdr3_aa: CASSRTSGTSGYEQYF
cdr3_nt: TGTGCCAGCAGTAGAACCTCCGGGACTAGCGGATACGAGCAGTACTTC
v_call: TRBV7-2
d_call: TRBD2
j_call: TRBJ2-7
clone_size: .

cdr3_aa: CASSTSYGLGQPQHF
cdr3_nt: TGTGCCAGCAGTACTTCCTATGGGCTGGGTCAGCCCCAGCATTTT
v_call: TRBV28
d_call: .
j_call: TRBJ1-5
clone_size: .

cdr3_aa: CATRQVGYEQYF
cdr3_nt: TGTGCCACCCGACAGGTAGGCTACGAGCAGTACTTC
v_call: TRBV10-3
d_call: .
j_call: TRBJ2-7
clone_size: .

cdr3_aa: CASSLMSPGNEQYF
cdr3_nt: TGTGCCAGCAGCTTAATGAGCCCGGGTAACGAGCAGTACTTC
v_call: TRBV7-9
d_call: .
j_call: TRBJ2-7
clone_size: .

cdr3_aa: CASSLGPSGDEKLFF
cdr3_nt: TGTGCTAGCAGCTTGGGACCCTCGGGGGATGAAAAACTGTTTTTT
v_call: TRBV7-7
d_call: .
j_call: TRBJ1-4
clone_size: once

cdr3_aa: CASNSRQGGYEQYF
cdr3_nt: TGTGCCAGCAATAGTCGACAGGGAGGGTACGAGCAGTACTTC
v_call: TRBV6-6
d_call: .
j_call: TRBJ2-7
clone_size: .

cdr3_aa: CASGSLRGNTEAFF
cdr3_nt: TGTGCTAGTGGTTCCCTCCGTGGGAACACTGAAGCTTTCTTT
v_call: TRBV12-5
d_call: .
j_call: TRBJ1-1
clone_size: .

cdr3_aa: CSVREQENTEAFF
cdr3_nt: TGCAGCGTACGGGAACAGGAAAACACTGAAGCTTTCTTT
v_call: TRBV29-1
d_call: .
j_call: TRBJ1-1
clone_size: once

cdr3_aa: CASSISGASYEQYF
cdr3_nt: TGTGCCAGCAGTATTAGCGGGGCTTCCTACGAGCAGTACTTC
v_call: TRBV6-5
d_call: TRBD2
j_call: TRBJ2-7
clone_size: .

cdr3_aa: CASALETAYNEQFF
cdr3_nt: TGTGCCAGCGCGTTGGAGACAGCCTACAATGAGCAGTTCTTC
v_call: TRBV27
d_call: .
j_call: TRBJ2-1
clone_size: .

cdr3_aa: CASSQAEHTYEQYF
cdr3_nt: TGTGCCAGCAGCCAAGCGGAGCACACCTACGAGCAGTACTTC
v_call: TRBV4-2
d_call: .
j_call: TRBJ2-7
clone_size: .

cdr3_aa: CASTPGDTSYEQYF
cdr3_nt: TGTGCCAGCACCCCGGGGGACACGTCCTACGAGCAGTACTTC
v_call: TRBV5-5
d_call: .
j_call: TRBJ2-7
clone_size: .

cdr3_aa: CASGLAPEQFF
cdr3_nt: TGTGCTAGTGGTTTGGCCCCCGAGCAGTTCTTC
v_call: TRBV12-5
d_call: .
j_call: TRBJ2-1
clone_size: few

cdr3_aa: CASRTTSGSSGANVLTF
cdr3_nt: TGTGCCAGTAGGACGACTAGCGGGAGCTCTGGGGCCAACGTCCTGACTTTC
v_call: TRBV19
d_call: TRBD2
j_call: TRBJ2-6
clone_size: .